These 25 T cell receptor beta chains were sequenced from one sample in a study of blood T cell repertoires in COVID-19. Measured with immunoSEQ multiplex PCR; TCRdb has only the in-frame clones, and not every one. The top ten hold 0.87% of the sample, which has a few hundred thousand clones, under 85% seen once. Sequencing used peripheral blood. The receptors originated from a human donor with COVID-19, enrolled during active disease. The donor label of this sample is uncertain.

V is TRBV5-1 and J is TRBJ2-7; no clear D. Germline V CDR1 and CDR2: SGHRS, YFSETQ. The CDR3 length is 14 residues. V lost 0 bases and J lost 6, with 13 bases in between. This CDR3 reads CASSLAARGSEQYF. CDR3 in DNA: TGCGCCAGCAGCTTGGCCGCGCGAGGTAGCGAGCAGTACTTC.

The chain uses TRBV7-3 and TRBJ2-3; D is perhaps TRBD2 (6 bases). Germline CDR1 and CDR2: SGHTA and FQGTGA. The V end lost 2 bases, the J end lost 4 bases, and 16 bases lay between the germline ends. The CDR3 extends over 16 amino acids. CDR3 nucleotides: TGTGCCAGCAGCTTAGGTGGAGGGTTGAGCCCAGATACGCAGTATTTT. It encodes CASSLGGGLSPDTQYF.

The chain links TRBV9 to TRBJ1-1; D is perhaps TRBD1 (5 bases). The length of the CDR3 is 14 residues. V was clipped by 0 bases and J by 3 bases, with 9 bases between them. The germline gives CDR1 SGDLS, CDR2 YYNGEE. Here the CDR3 DNA reads TGTGCCAGCAGCGTAGCTCCGGGGGACACTGAAGCTTTCTTT. Protein: CASSVAPGDTEAFF. Full variable domain (missing parts from reference TRBV9 and TRBJ1-1): DSGVTQTPKHLITATGQRVTLRCSPRSGDLSVYWYQQSLDQGLQFLIQYYNGEERAKGNILERFSAQQFPDLHSELNLSSLELGDSALYFCASSVAPGDTEAFFGQGTRLTVV.

V gene TRBV4-1 combines with J gene TRBJ1-2, with TRBD1 matching over 9 bases. Germline V gene lookup returns CDR1 MGHRA and CDR2 YSYEKL. The trim removed 0 bases at V and 8 bases at J, leaving 13 bases unmatched. The CDR3 extends over 17 amino acids. For the CDR3, the DNA is TGCGCCAGCAGCCAAGATCTTGGTACAGGGGGCGCGAGAGGCTACACCTTC. Its translation is CASSQDLGTGGARGYTF.

The chain joins TRBV2 to TRBJ1-5; D not resolved. V was pared by 2 bases and J by 3 bases, with 11 bases between. From germline, CDR1 is SNHLY and CDR2 FYNNEI. The CDR3 is made up of 15 amino acids. Here the CDR3 reads CASSEYGRSNQPQHF. CDR3 nucleotide sequence: TGTGCCAGCAGTGAATATGGCAGGTCCAATCAGCCCCAGCATTTT.

This clone was recorded a few times. This chain's CDR3 is CASSPEITGARNNGYTF. Written as DNA, the CDR3 is TGTGCCAGCAGTCCCGAAATTACAGGGGCACGGAATAATGGCTACACCTTC. The chain joins TRBV2 to TRBJ1-2; 7 nucleotides line up with TRBD1. The V segment lost 5 bases and the J segment 6 bases; nucleotides outside the gene matches: 18. The CDR3 contains 17 residues. Germline V gives CDR1 SNHLY, CDR2 FYNNEI.

This chain uses TRBV11-3 with TRBJ2-7, with 7 bases identical to TRBD1. This CDR3 contains 13 residues. Trimming at V came to 5 bases and at J to 5 bases, leaving 6 bases not matched to a gene. The germline V gene has CDR1 SGHNT and CDR2 YENEEA. CDR3 bases: TGTGCCAGCAGCCCACAGGGGAGAGACGAGCAGTACTTC. It codes for CASSPQGRDEQYF.

This chain links TRBV7-9 with TRBJ2-1; D is perhaps TRBD2 (6 bases). CDR1 SEHNR and CDR2 FQNEAQ come from the germline V gene (reference sequence). The length of the CDR3 is 16 residues. Between the trimmed V and J ends, which lost 2 bases and 0 bases, there was a span of 11 bases. The CDR3 bases are TGTGCCAGCAGCTTAAGCGGGTCGAGCTCCTACAATGAGCAGTTCTTC. Translating it yields CASSLSGSSSYNEQFF.

The CDR3 sequence: CASSLGGSGRARTDTQYF. DNA of the CDR3: TGTGCCAGCAGCTTGGGGGGGAGCGGGAGGGCCAGAACAGATACGCAGTATTTT. This chain uses TRBV5-4 with TRBJ2-3, with 10 bases matching TRBD2. CDR1 is SGHNT, CDR2 YYREEE, per germline (reference sequence). J was trimmed by 3 bases and V by 0 bases; bases with no gene match: 10. The CDR3 extends over 18 amino acids.

V is TRBV28 and J is TRBJ1-2; tentatively, D is TRBD1 (5 bases). The CDR3 sequence is 14 residues long. Trimming left V 3 bases short and J 3 bases short, with 11 bases between. Looked up from germline, CDR1 is MDHEN and CDR2 is SYDVKM. The CDR3: CASSLSGGYYGYTF. CDR3 in DNA: TGTGCCAGCAGTTTGTCCGGGGGTTACTATGGCTACACCTTC.

The chain uses TRBV7-2 and TRBJ2-6; D possibly corresponds to TRBD1 (6 bases). Germline CDR1 is SGHTA and CDR2 is FQGNSA. V was clipped by 0 bases and J by 4 bases, with 7 bases between them. The CDR3 runs to 15 residues. The CDR3 loop is CASSLAGGGANVLTF. The DNA of the CDR3 is TGTGCCAGCAGCTTAGCAGGGGGAGGGGCCAACGTCCTGACTTTC.

The CDR3 loop is CAWGLAGGADTQYF. The CDR3 DNA follows: TGTGCCTGGGGACTAGCGGGAGGGGCAGATACGCAGTATTTT. The chain combines TRBV30 with TRBJ2-3; 15 positions match TRBD2. Unmatched junction bases numbered 1, after V lost 5 bases and J lost 4 bases. Germline V gene data show CDR1 as GTSNPN and CDR2 as SVGIG (reference sequence). The CDR3 runs 14 residues.

The chain has TRBV2 and TRBJ1-4, with unresolved D. The CDR3 runs 13 residues. The germline V and J ends were trimmed by 1 base and 11 bases, with 11 bases remaining between them. The germline gives CDR1 SNHLY, CDR2 FYNNEI. CDR3 in amino acids: CASSEESPGKLFF. CDR3 nucleotides: TGTGCCAGCAGTGAAGAGTCACCGGGGAAACTGTTTTTT.

Here the CDR3 DNA reads TGTGCCAGCAGCGTAGGTTCCAGCGGGGGCTCCTACGAGCAGTACTTC. It translates to CASSVGSSGGSYEQYF. The chain links TRBV9 to TRBJ2-7, with 8 bases matching TRBD2. The J segment lost 0 bases and the V segment lost 0 bases, leaving 5 bases of the junction unmatched. Germline V gene sequence: CDR1 SGDLS, CDR2 YYNGEE. The CDR3 is 16 residues long.

The chain combines TRBV7-2 with TRBJ1-2, with 8 nucleotides matching TRBD1. The germline gives CDR1 SGHTA, CDR2 FQGNSA. V lost 1 base to trimming and J lost 8 bases; unmatched junction nucleotides: 6. The CDR3 covers 14 residues. CDR3 residues: CASSLGDRGLGYTF. DNA for the CDR3: TGTGCCAGCAGCTTAGGAGACAGGGGACTAGGCTACACCTTC.

The chain carries TRBV6-1 and TRBJ2-2; possibly TRBD1 for D (5 bases). The CDR3 runs 16 residues. CDR1 and CDR2 (germline): MNHNS, SASEGT. Trimming removed 2 bases from V and 2 bases from J, with 12 bases in between. CDR3 sequence (DNA): TGTGCCAGCAGTGAAATGGCGACAGCCAACACCGGGGAGCTGTTTTTT. Its translation: CASSEMATANTGELFF.

The rearrangement joins TRBV3-1 (or the pseudogene TRBV3-2) to TRBJ2-2; perhaps TRBD2 as D (6 bases). V was trimmed by 4 bases and J by 2 bases, leaving 8 bases between them. CDR1 LGHDT and CDR2 YNNKEL come from the germline V gene (reference sequence). This CDR3 is built from 14 residues. CDR3 sequence (DNA): TGTGCCAGCAGCCGCGGACTAAACACCGGGGAGCTGTTTTTT. Translating gives CASSRGLNTGELFF.

The rearrangement joins TRBV19 to TRBJ1-1; 9 bases are shared with TRBD1. The CDR3 is made up of 14 amino acids. Germline V gene sequence: CDR1 LNHDA, CDR2 SQIVND (reference sequence). V was clipped by 5 bases and J by 1 base; unmatched bases: 2. CDR3 region: CASSRDRANTEAFF. The CDR3 DNA reads as TGTGCCAGTAGTCGGGACAGGGCGAACACTGAAGCTTTCTTT.

The rearrangement joins TRBV6-5 to TRBJ1-1; 8 bases align to TRBD1. Germline V gene lookup returns CDR1 MNHEY and CDR2 SVGAGI. The CDR3 loop spans 15 amino acids. The V segment lost 4 bases and the J segment 2 bases; nucleotides outside the gene matches: 6. In DNA form, the CDR3 reads TGTGCCAGCAGTTCCGACAGGGGTAGCAACACTGAAGCTTTCTTT. Its translation: CASSSDRGSNTEAFF.

This chain joins TRBV28 and TRBJ1-1; D is ambiguous. Trimming took 6 bases from V and 1 from J, leaving 6 bases between them. CDR1 is MDHEN and CDR2 is SYDVKM in the germline V gene. CDR3 length equals 12 residues. Here the CDR3 reads CASRRWNTEAFF. CDR3 nucleotides: TGTGCCAGCAGGCGGTGGAACACTGAAGCTTTCTTT.

The chain employs TRBV6-1 and TRBJ2-7, with D tentatively TRBD2 (5 bases). This CDR3 contains 16 residues. Germline V gene lookup returns CDR1 MNHNS and CDR2 SASEGT. Trimming cost V 0 bases and J 1 base, with 13 bases left between them. CDR3 sequence reads: CASSEARVDVSYEQYF. As DNA, the CDR3 is TGTGCCAGCAGTGAAGCGCGGGTCGACGTATCCTACGAGCAGTACTTC.

V and J are TRBV3-1 (or the pseudogene TRBV3-2) and TRBJ2-3, with 10 bases matching TRBD2. Trimming at V came to 10 bases and at J to 0 bases, leaving 1 base not matched to a gene. The CDR3 runs 13 residues. Germline V gene sequence: CDR1 LGHDT, CDR2 YNNKEL (reference sequence). The chain's CDR3 is CAISGRSTDTQYF. In DNA, the CDR3 is TGTGCCATTAGCGGGAGGAGCACAGATACGCAGTATTTT.

For the CDR3, the DNA is TGCAGCGCCCCGGCGGAAGACAATGAAAAACTGTTTTTT. This codes for CSAPAEDNEKLFF. The chain recombines TRBV29-1 with TRBJ1-4; no clear D gene. In germline, CDR1 is SQVTM, CDR2 ANQGSEA. Trimming removed 7 bases at V and 5 bases at J, with 14 bases between. The CDR3 runs to 13 residues. The variable domain in full, with the rest retrieved from reference TRBV29-1 and TRBJ1-4, is SAVISQKPSRDICQRGTSLTIQCQVDSQVTMMFWYRQQPGQSLTLIATANQGSEATYESGFVIDKFPISRPNLTFSTLTVSNMSPEDSSIYLCSAPAEDNEKLFFGSGTQLSVL.

V and J are TRBV27 and TRBJ2-3; 7 bases fit TRBD2. CDR1 is MNHEY, CDR2 SMNVEV, per germline (reference sequence). This CDR3 is built from 16 residues. V lost 0 bases, J lost 5 bases, and 8 bases stayed unmatched. In DNA, the CDR3 is TGTGCCAGCAGTTTATCGTTGGGGGGGTATGGAGATACGCAGTATTTT. Its protein product is CASSLSLGGYGDTQYF.

The CDR3 nucleotides read TGTGCCAGCTCCCCGAGGGAAGGCTACACCTTC. As protein: CASSPREGYTF. The rearrangement joins TRBV18 to TRBJ1-2, with D uncertain. Germline values: CDR1 KGHSH, CDR2 LQKENI. This CDR3 has 11 residues. The germline V and J ends were trimmed by 6 bases and 8 bases, with 10 bases remaining between them.